These T cell receptor beta chains were read from a single sample in a study of blood T cells in healthy people across ages. TCRdb called the 5' RACE reads again in MiXCR, with one record for every CDR3 protein. The repertoire holds roughly 570,000 distinct CDR3 sequences, approximately 27% seen once, with less than 20% in the top ten. Material: blood. The receptor source for this set is a woman in her sixties or seventies in good health. CDR3s include the opening cysteine and the closing phenylalanine or tryptophan. Each record gives: J gene, V gene, clone size, CDR3 protein. Size is omitted from some rows. Given values are once, few, many or a class for expanded clones.

J: TRBJ2-7; V: TRBV5-1; size: .; CDR3: CASSLRWEVGEQYF
J: TRBJ2-2; V: TRBV5-1; size: .; CDR3: CASSPYGGTVGELFF
J: .; V: TRBV5-1; size: .; CDR3: CASSLVSGAGFNEQFF
J: TRBJ1-2; V: TRBV2; size: .; CDR3: CASSAGQGLDGYTF
J: TRBJ2-5; V: TRBV4-2; size: many; CDR3: CASSQDMILGETQYF
J: TRBJ1-2; V: TRBV6-5; size: many; CDR3: CASSERRGQGGYTF
J: TRBJ2-5; V: TRBV4-2; size: .; CDR3: CASRVSARSGGETQYF
J: TRBJ1-1; V: TRBV20-1; size: .; CDR3: CSAREPGGTEAFF
J: TRBJ2-7; V: TRBV7-2; size: many; CDR3: CASSLDRVSYEQYF
J: TRBJ2-5; V: TRBV6-2/TRBV6-3; size: .; CDR3: CASSKTFDRDRVRRETQYF
J: TRBJ2-5; V: TRBV5-1; size: few; CDR3: CASSLGGTKETQYF
J: TRBJ1-2; V: TRBV7-2; size: few; CDR3: CASSLATVGQGAGGYTF
J: TRBJ2-1; V: TRBV4-3; size: .; CDR3: CASSGDLVGYWEQFF
J: TRBJ1-3; V: TRBV20-1; size: few; CDR3: CSASRGPGSSGNTIYF
J: TRBJ2-1; V: TRBV5-1; size: .; CDR3: CASSVAGTTYNEQFF
J: TRBJ1-5; V: TRBV27; size: .; CDR3: CASSSLGGQPQHF
J: TRBJ1-3; V: TRBV2; size: .; CDR3: CASSASGQGGNTIYF
J: TRBJ2-5; V: TRBV2; size: few; CDR3: CASTRQTGWGETQYF
J: .; V: TRBV11-2; size: .; CDR3: CASSLKLGGTYEQYF
J: TRBJ1-1; V: TRBV7-3; size: .; CDR3: CASSSSRGDEAFF
J: TRBJ2-7; V: TRBV7-9; size: many; CDR3: CASSARQGSYEQYF
J: TRBJ2-5; V: TRBV6-2/TRBV6-3; size: .; CDR3: CASSTGERGRYF
J: .; V: TRBV7-2; size: .; CDR3: CASSSMGLNTDTQHF
J: TRBJ1-1; V: TRBV19; size: .; CDR3: CASSISGVTNTEAFF
J: TRBJ2-2; V: TRBV7-2; size: few; CDR3: CASSPRRLASNTGELFF
J: TRBJ2-7; V: TRBV5-1; size: .; CDR3: CTSSLGRAHDEQYF
J: TRBJ2-5; V: TRBV5-1; size: few; CDR3: CASTLQGSGTQYF
J: TRBJ2-6; V: TRBV12-5; size: .; CDR3: CASALAGANVLTF
J: TRBJ2-5; V: TRBV29-1; size: few; CDR3: CSVDLGTQETQYF
J: TRBJ2-5; V: TRBV11-2; size: .; CDR3: CASSLGPTQGDQYF
J: TRBJ1-2; V: TRBV2; size: few; CDR3: CASSEARSGRGGYTF